A single sample gave rise to the 25 T cell receptor beta chains below, sequenced in a study of cytomegalovirus exposure and HLA in healthy donors. Sequenced by immunoSEQ multiplex PCR; TCRdb stores in-frame clones only, minus some. This sample has about 280,000 clones, with more than 75% found just once. The sample taken for sequencing was PBMCs. The receptors stem from a woman in her late teens or twenties in good health and CMV-seronegative.

The rearrangement links TRBV19 to TRBJ1-1; the match to TRBD1 covers 10 bases. The CDR3 totals 14 residues. Germline V gives CDR1 LNHDA, CDR2 SQIVND (reference sequence). Trimming took 6 bases from V and 1 from J; bases not matched to a gene: 2. CDR3 sequence: CASRRDRGNTEAFF. Here the CDR3 DNA reads TGTGCCAGTAGGAGGGACAGGGGGAACACTGAAGCTTTCTTT. The full variable domain, its missing parts supplied by reference TRBV19 and TRBJ1-1, is DGGITQSPKYLFRKEGQNVTLSCEQNLNHDAMYWYRQDPGQGLRLIYYSQIVNDFQKGDIAEGYSVSREKKESFPLTVTSAQKNPTAFYLCASRRDRGNTEAFFGQGTRLTVV.

CDR3: CASRTGGVSYEQYF. The CDR3, as DNA: TGTGCCAGCAGAACAGGGGGGGTCTCCTACGAGCAGTACTTC. This chain uses TRBV2 with TRBJ2-7; a weak D match, TRBD1 (8 bases). This CDR3 comprises 14 residues. Trimming shortened V by 6 bases and J by 0 bases, and 12 bases separated the two germline ends. Germline assignment: CDR1 SNHLY and CDR2 FYNNEI.

The chain is built from TRBV28 and TRBJ1-1; 9 bases fit TRBD1. CDR3 length: 13 residues. Germline V gene data show CDR1 as MDHEN and CDR2 as SYDVKM. V shed 8 bases, J shed 7 bases, and the junction held 8 bases outside the gene matches. CDR3 in amino acids: CASRTGVRIEAFF. In nucleotides, the CDR3 is TGTGCCAGCCGGACAGGGGTTCGGATTGAAGCTTTCTTT.

This chain connects TRBV19 to TRBJ1-2, with D uncertain. Germline-derived CDR1 and CDR2 are LNHDA and SQIVND (reference sequence). The CDR3 length is 15 residues. The germline V and J ends were trimmed by 3 bases and 0 bases, with 11 bases remaining between them. The CDR3 DNA reads as TGTGCCAGTAGTATCTGGGCAGGAACTAACTATGGCTACACCTTC. It specifies CASSIWAGTNYGYTF.

This chain connects TRBV11-3 to TRBJ1-1; D remains unclear. Per the germline V gene, CDR1 is SGHNT and CDR2 is YENEEA. This CDR3 has 13 residues. The V gene lost 1 base and the J gene lost 3 bases, with 6 bases spanning the gap. CDR3 sequence: CASSLGPDTEAFF. CDR3 DNA: TGTGCCAGCAGCTTAGGCCCGGACACTGAAGCTTTCTTT.

The V gene is TRBV5-1, the J gene TRBJ2-3, with D possibly TRBD1 on 5 matching bases. Trimming took 0 bases from V and 3 from J, leaving 8 bases between them. Per the germline V gene, CDR1 is SGHRS and CDR2 is YFSETQ. The CDR3 contains 14 residues. CDR3 nucleotides: TGCGCCAGCAGCTTGGATCCAGGGACAGATACGCAGTATTTT. The encoded protein is CASSLDPGTDTQYF.

The genes are TRBV27 and TRBJ2-7; 8 bases fit TRBD1. The CDR3 has 15 amino acids. Germline V CDR1 and CDR2: MNHEY, SMNVEV (reference sequence). Unmatched junction bases numbered 7, after V lost 3 bases and J lost 3 bases. The CDR3 DNA is TGTGCCAGCAGTTTTGGCCAGGGGGCGGACTACGAGCAGTACTTC. It yields the protein CASSFGQGADYEQYF.

This clone has just one count. The chain uses TRBV4-3 and TRBJ2-7; perhaps TRBD2 as D (6 bases). Germline assignment: CDR1 LGHNA and CDR2 YSLEER. With 0 bases removed from V and 2 bases from J, the gap between germline ends came to 17 bases. The CDR3 is 17 residues long. CDR3 residues: CASSQEIGGELPYEQYF. For the CDR3, the DNA is TGCGCCAGCAGCCAAGAGATCGGAGGGGAACTGCCCTACGAGCAGTACTTC.

The genes are TRBV14 and TRBJ2-2, with 13 bases aligning to TRBD2. V shed 2 bases and J 4 bases; nucleotides not matched to a gene: 4. The germline V gene has CDR1 SGHDN and CDR2 FVKESK. The CDR3 loop spans 17 amino acids. CDR3 sequence (DNA): TGTGCCAGCAGCCAACTCGGACTAGCGGGAGTCACCGGGGAGCTGTTTTTT. It encodes CASSQLGLAGVTGELFF.

This clone was counted once. V is TRBV5-4 and J is TRBJ2-7; 8 bases match TRBD2. V was clipped by 6 bases and J by 3 bases; unmatched bases: 8. CDR3 length: 14 residues. Germline values: CDR1 SGHNT, CDR2 YYREEE (reference sequence). CDR3 sequence: CASNPAGVIYEQYF. CDR3 coding DNA: TGTGCCAGCAACCCAGCGGGAGTAATCTACGAGCAGTACTTC.

The chain has TRBV30 and TRBJ2-1; D perhaps matches TRBD1 (5 bases). The germline gives CDR1 GTSNPN, CDR2 SVGIG (reference sequence). Trimming took 0 bases from V and 4 from J, leaving 10 bases between them. The CDR3 runs to 14 residues. CDR3 DNA sequence: TGTGCCTGGAGTGTAAACAGGAATTACAATGAGCAGTTCTTC. This codes for CAWSVNRNYNEQFF.

The gene calls are TRBV19 and TRBJ1-1; D is perhaps TRBD1 (5 bases). Trimming took 4 bases from V and 3 from J, leaving 18 bases between them. The CDR3 consists of 16 residues. Germline CDR1 and CDR2: LNHDA and SQIVND (reference sequence). CDR3 in amino acids: CASSRVGRWGDTEAFF. The DNA of the CDR3 is TGTGCCAGTAGTAGGGTCGGGCGGTGGGGGGACACTGAAGCTTTCTTT.

The chain links TRBV5-1 to TRBJ1-2; a weak D match, TRBD1 (5 bases). Germline V gives CDR1 SGHRS, CDR2 YFSETQ. V was clipped by 4 bases and J by 7 bases, with 20 bases between them. This CDR3 has 15 residues. The CDR3 is CASSPEAAPRGGYTF. The CDR3 bases are TGCGCCAGCAGCCCGGAAGCCGCCCCAAGGGGTGGCTACACCTTC.

The V gene is TRBV30, the J gene TRBJ2-3; unclear D gene. The V end lost 2 bases, the J end lost 5 bases, and 14 bases lay between the germline ends. The germline CDR1 and CDR2 sequences are GTSNPN and SVGIG (reference sequence). The CDR3 length is 14 residues. The CDR3 bases are TGTGCCTGGAGTCCTCGCGAGGAGAGAGATACGCAGTATTTT. Protein product: CAWSPREERDTQYF.

The V and J genes are TRBV5-5 and TRBJ2-7; no clear D. V dropped 0 bases and J dropped 3 bases, with 7 bases sitting between them. CDR3 length: 13 residues. Germline CDR1 and CDR2: SGHKS and YYEKEE (reference sequence). CDR3 amino acids: CASSLDASYEQYF. The CDR3 DNA reads TGTGCCAGCAGCTTGGACGCTAGCTACGAGCAGTACTTC.

As to this clone: This sample also contains other DNA sequences that code for the same CDR3. This rearrangement joins TRBV5-1 to TRBJ2-1; 7 nucleotides align to TRBD2. CDR3 length: 14 residues. J gave up 5 bases and V 4 bases, and 6 bases lay outside the gene matches. CDR1 SGHRS and CDR2 YFSETQ come from the germline V gene. CDR3: CASSPGGRDNEQFF. DNA for the CDR3: TGCGCCAGCAGCCCCGGGGGGAGAGACAATGAGCAGTTCTTC. The full variable domain, with the rest looked up from reference TRBV5-1 and TRBJ2-1, is KAGVTQTPRYLIKTRGQQVTLSCSPISGHRSVSWYQQTPGQGLQFLFEYFSETQRNKGNFPGRFSGRQFSNSRSEMNVSTLELGDSALYLCASSPGGRDNEQFFGPGTRLTVL.

The chain recombines TRBV2 with TRBJ2-1; 7 nucleotides agree with TRBD1. The length of the CDR3 is 14 residues. The V gene end was trimmed by 5 bases and the J gene end by 5 bases; junction bases not matched to a gene: 6. CDR1 SNHLY and CDR2 FYNNEI come from the germline V gene. CDR3 DNA sequence: TGTGCCAGCAGTCCCCCGGGACAGAACAATGAGCAGTTCTTC. Translated, it gives CASSPPGQNNEQFF.

The V call is TRBV7-2, the J call TRBJ2-2, with D possibly matching TRBD2 (6 bases). V shed 2 bases and J shed 2 bases, with 12 bases lying between them. In germline, CDR1 is SGHTA, CDR2 FQGNSA. This CDR3 has 16 amino acids. In DNA, the CDR3 is TGTGCCAGCAGCTTATTTCCAGCGGGTAACACCGGGGAGCTGTTTTTT. Its translation: CASSLFPAGNTGELFF.

The chain has TRBV28 and TRBJ2-3; D may be TRBD2 (6 bases). Trimming cost V 4 bases and J 1 base, with 21 bases left between them. CDR3 length: 18 amino acids. Looked up from germline, CDR1 is MDHEN and CDR2 is SYDVKM. DNA of the CDR3: TGTGCCAGCAGTTCCCCGATCCAGCGGGCGCGCGGCACAGATACGCAGTATTTT. This gives the protein CASSSPIQRARGTDTQYF.

The chain links TRBV4-2 to TRBJ1-5, with D unclear. The CDR3 spans 13 residues. The V gene lost 1 base and the J gene lost 5 bases, with 6 bases spanning the gap. Germline CDR1 reads LGHNA; CDR2 reads YNFKEQ. The chain's CDR3 is CASSQGQDQPQHF. For the CDR3, the DNA is TGTGCCAGCAGCCAAGGACAAGATCAGCCCCAGCATTTT.

The rearrangement links TRBV18 to TRBJ1-1; 7 bases fit TRBD1. The CDR3 is 15 residues long. CDR1 and CDR2 (germline): KGHSH, LQKENI. After removal of 2 bases from V and 1 base from J, the junction contained 4 bases not matched to a gene. The CDR3 spells CASSPKGAGNTEAFF. CDR3 in DNA: TGTGCCAGCTCACCAAAGGGGGCAGGGAACACTGAAGCTTTCTTT.

The V gene is TRBV27, the J gene TRBJ2-1; 10 bases are shared with TRBD1. The CDR3 is 19 amino acids. Germline-derived CDR1 and CDR2 are MNHEY and SMNVEV (reference sequence). With 3 bases clipped from V and 6 bases from J, the junction kept 17 bases outside the gene matches. This chain's CDR3 is CASSFSPLNDRGRINEQFF. The CDR3 DNA sequence: TGTGCCAGCAGTTTTTCTCCACTCAATGACAGGGGGCGCATCAATGAGCAGTTCTTC.

J is TRBJ2-7 and V is TRBV27, with a possible D match to TRBD1 (5 bases). This CDR3 is built from 17 residues. The V and J ends lost 5 bases and 2 bases respectively, with 22 bases between them. CDR1 MNHEY and CDR2 SMNVEV come from the germline V gene (reference sequence). The CDR3: CASSGIREEKGTYEQYF. The CDR3 DNA reads TGTGCCAGCAGTGGAATTCGTGAGGAAAAGGGGACCTACGAGCAGTACTTC.

The chain is built from TRBV27 and TRBJ2-7, with 11 bases matching TRBD1. V was pared by 7 bases and J by 5 bases, with 13 bases of the junction left unmatched. This CDR3 is 16 amino acids long. Germline-derived CDR1 and CDR2 are MNHEY and SMNVEV (reference sequence). The CDR3 DNA sequence: TGTGCCAGCATGATGAGGGGGGGGACAGGGGGTAACGAGCAGTACTTC. It specifies CASMMRGGTGGNEQYF.

The J gene is TRBJ1-2, the V gene TRBV6-5, with D hard to call. Germline CDR1 MNHEY, CDR2 SVGAGI. V lost 4 bases and J 4 bases, leaving 16 bases between the germline ends. This CDR3 spans 15 amino acids. The CDR3 loop reads CASSSLIRGSYGYTF. Here the CDR3 DNA reads TGTGCCAGCAGTTCGCTGATCCGAGGGAGCTATGGCTACACCTTC.